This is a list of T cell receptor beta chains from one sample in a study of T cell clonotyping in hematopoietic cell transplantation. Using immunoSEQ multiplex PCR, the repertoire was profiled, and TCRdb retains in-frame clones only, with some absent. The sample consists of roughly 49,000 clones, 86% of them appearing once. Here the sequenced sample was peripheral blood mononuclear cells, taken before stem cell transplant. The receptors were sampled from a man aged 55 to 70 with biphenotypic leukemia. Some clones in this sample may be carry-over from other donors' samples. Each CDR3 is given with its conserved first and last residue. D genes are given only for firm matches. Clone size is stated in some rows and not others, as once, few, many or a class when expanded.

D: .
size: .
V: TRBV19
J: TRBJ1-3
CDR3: CASSIQISGNTIYF
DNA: TGTGCCAGTAGTATCCAGATTTCTGGAAACACCATATATTTT

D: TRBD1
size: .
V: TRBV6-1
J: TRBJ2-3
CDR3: CASTQTGEDTQYF
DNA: TGTGCCAGCACCCAGACAGGGGAAGATACGCAGTATTTT

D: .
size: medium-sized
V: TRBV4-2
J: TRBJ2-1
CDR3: CASSHRADINNEQFF
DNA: TGTGCCAGCAGCCACCGCGCGGATATTAACAATGAGCAGTTCTTC

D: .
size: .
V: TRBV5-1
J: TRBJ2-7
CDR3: CASTTGGADEQYF
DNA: TGCGCCAGCACCACCGGGGGAGCGGATGAGCAGTACTTC

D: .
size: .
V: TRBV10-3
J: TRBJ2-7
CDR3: CAISASGFNEQYF
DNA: TGTGCCATCAGTGCCTCGGGATTCAACGAGCAGTACTTC

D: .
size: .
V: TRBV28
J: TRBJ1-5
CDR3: CASSPTFGGIQPQHF
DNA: TGTGCCAGCAGCCCAACCTTTGGGGGGATTCAGCCCCAGCATTTT

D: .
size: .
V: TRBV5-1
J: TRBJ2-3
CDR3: CASSPSPGANTDTQYF
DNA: TGCGCCAGCAGCCCATCCCCTGGGGCCAACACAGATACGCAGTATTTT

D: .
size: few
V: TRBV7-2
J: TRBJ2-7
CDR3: CASSVSSYEQYF
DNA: TGTGCCAGCAGCGTCTCCTCCTACGAGCAGTACTTC

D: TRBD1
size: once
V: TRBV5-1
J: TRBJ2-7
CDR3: CASSFRGQGRDEQYF
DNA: TGCGCCAGCAGCTTTCGCGGACAGGGGCGTGACGAGCAGTACTTC

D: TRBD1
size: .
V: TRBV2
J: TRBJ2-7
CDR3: CASSKSGTGTYEQYF
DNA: TGTGCCAGCAGCAAGTCCGGGACAGGGACCTACGAGCAGTACTTC

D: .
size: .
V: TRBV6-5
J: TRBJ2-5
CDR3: CATRGWETQYF
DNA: TGTGCCACCCGGGGGTGGGAGACCCAGTACTTC

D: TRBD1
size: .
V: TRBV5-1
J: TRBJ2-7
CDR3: CASSQTTGGGEQYF
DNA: TGCGCCAGCAGCCAAACTACAGGGGGAGGCGAGCAGTACTTC

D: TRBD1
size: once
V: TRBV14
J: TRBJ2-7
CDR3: CASRKTGTGRYEQYF
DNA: TGTGCCAGCAGGAAGACCGGGACAGGGCGCTACGAGCAGTACTTC

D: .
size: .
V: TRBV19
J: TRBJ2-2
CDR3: CASSISTPSKAGELFF
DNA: TGTGCCAGTAGTATATCTACCCCTTCCAAGGCCGGGGAGCTGTTTTTT

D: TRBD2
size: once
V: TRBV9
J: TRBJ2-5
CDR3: CASSEGTRQETQYF
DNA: TGTGCCAGCAGCGAGGGGACTAGACAAGAGACCCAGTACTTC

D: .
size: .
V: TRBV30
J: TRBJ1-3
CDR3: CAWSVIGGTDSGNTIYF
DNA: TGTGCCTGGAGTGTGATAGGGGGGACTGACTCTGGAAACACCATATATTTT

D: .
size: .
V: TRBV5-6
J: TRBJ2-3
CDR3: CASSLGLLASTDTQYF
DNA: TGTGCCAGCAGCTTGGGGCTCCTAGCGAGCACAGATACGCAGTATTTT

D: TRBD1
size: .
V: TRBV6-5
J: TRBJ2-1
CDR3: CASRRDRENEQFF
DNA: TGTGCCAGCAGACGGGACAGAGAGAATGAGCAGTTCTTC

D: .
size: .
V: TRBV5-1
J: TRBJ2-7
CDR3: CASSLFQGSPYEQYF
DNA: TGCGCCAGCAGCTTGTTCCAGGGCAGTCCCTACGAGCAGTACTTC

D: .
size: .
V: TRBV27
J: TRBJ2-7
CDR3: CASSQTPGTGNYEQYF
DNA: TGTGCCAGCAGTCAGACTCCCGGGACGGGAAACTACGAGCAGTACTTC

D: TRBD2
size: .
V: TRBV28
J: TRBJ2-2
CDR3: CASSARPGLAGAGGTGELFF
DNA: TGTGCCAGCAGTGCCCGTCCGGGACTAGCGGGAGCGGGGGGCACCGGGGAGCTGTTTTTT

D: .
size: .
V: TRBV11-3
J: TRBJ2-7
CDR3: CASSYEGSYEQYF
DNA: TGTGCCAGCAGCTACGAGGGGTCCTACGAGCAGTACTTC

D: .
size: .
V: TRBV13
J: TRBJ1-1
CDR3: CASSLIGSYTEAFF
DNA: TGTGCCAGCAGCTTAATCGGGTCTTACACTGAAGCTTTCTTT

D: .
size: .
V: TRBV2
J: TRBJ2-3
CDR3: CASSEAGGRPDTQYF
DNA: TGTGCCAGCAGTGAAGCGGGGGGCCGGCCAGATACGCAGTATTTT

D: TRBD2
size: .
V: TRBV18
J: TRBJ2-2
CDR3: CASSGGTSGNTGELFF
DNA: TGTGCCAGCTCAGGCGGGACTAGCGGAAACACCGGGGAGCTGTTTTTT

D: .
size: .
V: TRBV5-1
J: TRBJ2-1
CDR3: CASSAAGPRVNEQFF
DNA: TGCGCCAGCAGCGCAGCGGGCCCGAGGGTCAATGAGCAGTTCTTC

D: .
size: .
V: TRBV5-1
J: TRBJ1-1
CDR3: CASSTIPGSDTEAFF
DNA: TGCGCCAGCAGCACGATCCCGGGGTCCGACACTGAAGCTTTCTTT

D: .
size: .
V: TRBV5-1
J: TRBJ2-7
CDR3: CASSPTVRLGYEQYF
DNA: TGCGCCAGCAGCCCGACCGTCCGCTTGGGCTACGAGCAGTACTTC

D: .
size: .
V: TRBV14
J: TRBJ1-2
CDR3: CASSRAQGEFDGYTF
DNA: TGTGCCAGCAGCCGAGCACAGGGAGAGTTTGATGGCTACACCTTC

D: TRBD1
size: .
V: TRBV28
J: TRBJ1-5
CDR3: CASSTGTGEYF
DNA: TGTGCCAGCAGTACCGGGACAGGGGAGTATTTT

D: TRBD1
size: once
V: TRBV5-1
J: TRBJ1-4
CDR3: CASSFGRDSGEKLFF
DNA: TGCGCCAGCAGCTTTGGCCGGGACAGTGGAGAAAAACTGTTTTTT

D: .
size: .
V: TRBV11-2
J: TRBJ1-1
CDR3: CASSLDFRDGEAFF
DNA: TGTGCCAGCAGCTTAGACTTCCGGGACGGTGAAGCTTTCTTT

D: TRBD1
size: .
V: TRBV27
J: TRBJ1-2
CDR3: CASSFARTSGTGVGGYTF
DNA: TGTGCCAGCAGTTTCGCTAGAACCTCCGGGACAGGTGTGGGTGGCTACACCTTC

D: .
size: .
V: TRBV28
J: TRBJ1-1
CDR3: CASSFPTGNTEAFF
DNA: TGTGCCAGCAGTTTTCCTACAGGGAACACTGAAGCTTTCTTT

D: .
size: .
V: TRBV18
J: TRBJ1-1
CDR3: CASSLKTYGIEAFF
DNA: TGTGCCAGCTCACTGAAAACGTATGGGATTGAAGCTTTCTTT

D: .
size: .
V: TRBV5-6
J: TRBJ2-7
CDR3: CASSLTMYEQYF
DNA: TGTGCCAGCAGCCTAACGATGTACGAGCAGTACTTC

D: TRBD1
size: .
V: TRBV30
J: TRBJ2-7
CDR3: CAWTRDSEGEQYF
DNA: TGTGCCTGGACCAGGGACAGTGAAGGCGAGCAGTACTTC

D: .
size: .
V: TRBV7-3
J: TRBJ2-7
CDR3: CASSLGHEANEQYF
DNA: TGTGCCAGCAGCTTAGGACACGAAGCGAACGAGCAGTACTTC

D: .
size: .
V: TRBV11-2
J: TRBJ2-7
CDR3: CASSLVRTEAYEQYF
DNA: TGTGCCAGCAGCTTAGTGAGGACCGAAGCCTACGAGCAGTACTTC

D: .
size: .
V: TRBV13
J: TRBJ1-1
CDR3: CASSPEQWSLVNTEAFF
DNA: TGTGCCAGCAGCCCGGAACAGTGGTCTTTGGTGAACACTGAAGCTTTCTTT

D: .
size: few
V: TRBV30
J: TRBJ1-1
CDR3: CAWSVLGIEAFF
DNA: TGTGCCTGGAGTGTTTTAGGGATTGAAGCTTTCTTT

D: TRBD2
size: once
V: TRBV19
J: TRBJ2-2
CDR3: CASTKLAANTGELFF
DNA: TGTGCCAGTACCAAACTAGCGGCAAACACCGGGGAGCTGTTTTTT

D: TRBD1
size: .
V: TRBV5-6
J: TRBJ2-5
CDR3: CASSYYRDREETQYF
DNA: TGTGCCAGCAGCTATTACCGGGACAGAGAAGAGACCCAGTACTTC

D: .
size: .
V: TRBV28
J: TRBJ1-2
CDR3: CASTKRTDRTYGYTF
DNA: TGTGCCAGCACGAAGAGGACCGACCGAACTTATGGCTACACCTTC

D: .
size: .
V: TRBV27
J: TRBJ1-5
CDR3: CASSFFNQPQHF
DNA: TGTGCCAGCAGTTTTTTCAATCAGCCCCAGCATTTT

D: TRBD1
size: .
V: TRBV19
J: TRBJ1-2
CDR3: CASSIPGDRTTYGYTF
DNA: TGTGCCAGTAGTATCCCCGGGGACAGGACCACCTATGGCTACACCTTC

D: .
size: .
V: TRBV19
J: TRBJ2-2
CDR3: CASSGAEAYSNTGELFF
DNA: TGTGCCAGTAGTGGGGCGGAGGCGTACTCGAACACCGGGGAGCTGTTTTTT

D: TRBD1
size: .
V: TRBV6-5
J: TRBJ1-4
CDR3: CASSQTGVGEKLFF
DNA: TGTGCCAGCAGTCAGACAGGGGTAGGGGAAAAACTGTTTTTT